This T cell receptor beta chain is from a study of control samples from healthy donors and cancer patients. Clones were sequenced by immunoSEQ multiplex PCR, and TCRdb holds only the in-frame ones, with some missing. The sample records about 40,000 clones, roughly 90% being singletons. Germline assignment: CDR1 SGHNT and CDR2 YYREEE (reference sequence). The length of the CDR3 is 13 residues. Trimming pared 3 bases from V and 4 bases from J, leaving 9 bases between. The receptor's source is a woman aged 45 to 65 in good health. The sequencing sample was made of blood. The chain has TRBV5-4 and TRBJ2-3; the D is unclear. CDR3 loop: CASSSPNADTQYF. Here the CDR3 DNA reads TGTGCCAGCAGCTCGCCCAATGCAGATACGCAGTATTTT.